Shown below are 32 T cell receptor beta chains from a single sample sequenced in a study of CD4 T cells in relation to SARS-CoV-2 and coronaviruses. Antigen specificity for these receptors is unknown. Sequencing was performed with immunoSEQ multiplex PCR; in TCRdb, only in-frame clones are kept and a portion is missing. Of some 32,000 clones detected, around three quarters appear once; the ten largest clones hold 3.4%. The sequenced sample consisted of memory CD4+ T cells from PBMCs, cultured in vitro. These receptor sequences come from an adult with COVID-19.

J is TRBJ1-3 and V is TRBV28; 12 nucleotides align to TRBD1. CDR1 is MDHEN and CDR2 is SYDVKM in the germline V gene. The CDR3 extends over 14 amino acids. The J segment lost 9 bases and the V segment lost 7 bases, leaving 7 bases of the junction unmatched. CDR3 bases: TGTGCCAGCAAGCCGGGACAGGGGGCGAGCACCATATATTTT. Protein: CASKPGQGASTIYF.

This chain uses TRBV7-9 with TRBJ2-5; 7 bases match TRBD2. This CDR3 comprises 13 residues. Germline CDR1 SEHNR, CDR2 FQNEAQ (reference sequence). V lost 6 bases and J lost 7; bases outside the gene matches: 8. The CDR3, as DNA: TGTGCCAGCAGATACTCGAGGGAGGGGACCCAGTACTTC. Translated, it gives CASRYSREGTQYF.

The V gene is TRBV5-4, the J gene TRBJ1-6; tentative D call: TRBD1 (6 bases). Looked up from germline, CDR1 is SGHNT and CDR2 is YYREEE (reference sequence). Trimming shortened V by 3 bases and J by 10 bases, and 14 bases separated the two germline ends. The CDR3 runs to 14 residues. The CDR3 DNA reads TGTGCCAGCAGCTCCCAGGGGCTAAGGTCACCCCTCCACTTT. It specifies CASSSQGLRSPLHF.

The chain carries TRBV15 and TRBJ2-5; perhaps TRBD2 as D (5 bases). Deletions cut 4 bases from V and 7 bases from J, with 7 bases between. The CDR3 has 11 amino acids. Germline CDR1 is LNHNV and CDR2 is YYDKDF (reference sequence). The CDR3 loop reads CATSTGGTQYF. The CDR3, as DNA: TGTGCCACCAGCACCGGAGGGACCCAGTACTTC.

CDR3 protein: CASSLNPGPNSPLHF. For the CDR3, the DNA is TGTGCCAGCAGCTTAAATCCAGGACCCAATTCACCCCTCCACTTT. J is TRBJ1-6 and V is TRBV7-3; unclear D gene. V lost 1 base, J lost 7 bases, and 11 bases lay in between. Germline V gives CDR1 SGHTA, CDR2 FQGTGA. This CDR3 has 15 amino acids.

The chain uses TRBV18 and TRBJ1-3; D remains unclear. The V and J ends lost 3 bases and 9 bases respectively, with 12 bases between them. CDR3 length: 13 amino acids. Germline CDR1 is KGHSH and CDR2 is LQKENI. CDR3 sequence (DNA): TGTGCCAGCTCACCGGGCGGGGTAGGCACCATATATTTT. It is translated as CASSPGGVGTIYF.

CDR3 loop: CASSPRQGVYTEAFF. The CDR3 DNA is TGCGCCAGCAGCCCCCGACAGGGTGTGTACACTGAAGCTTTCTTT. The rearrangement uses TRBV5-1 and TRBJ1-1, with 7 bases lining up with TRBD1. This CDR3 contains 15 residues. Germline V gene data show CDR1 as SGHRS and CDR2 as YFSETQ. V shed 4 bases and J 3 bases; nucleotides not matched to a gene: 9.

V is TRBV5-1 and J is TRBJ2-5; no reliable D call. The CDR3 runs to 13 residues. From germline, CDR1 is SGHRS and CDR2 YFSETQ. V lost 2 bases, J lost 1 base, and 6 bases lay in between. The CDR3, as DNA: TGCGCCAGCAGCTTACCCCTCCAAGAGACCCAGTACTTC. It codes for CASSLPLQETQYF.

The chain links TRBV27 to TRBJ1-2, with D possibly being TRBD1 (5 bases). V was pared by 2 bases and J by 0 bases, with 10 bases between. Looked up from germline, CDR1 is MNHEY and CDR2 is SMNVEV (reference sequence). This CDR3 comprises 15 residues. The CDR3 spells CASSLRQPSNYGYTF. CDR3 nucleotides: TGTGCCAGCAGTTTAAGACAGCCATCTAACTATGGCTACACCTTC.

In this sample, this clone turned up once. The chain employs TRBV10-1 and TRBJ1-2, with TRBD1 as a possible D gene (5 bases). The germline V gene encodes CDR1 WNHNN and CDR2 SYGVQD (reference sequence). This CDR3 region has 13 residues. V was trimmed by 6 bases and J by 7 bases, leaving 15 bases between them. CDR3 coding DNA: TGCGCCAGCAGCGCCGGGACTGCGGGTGGCTACACCTTC. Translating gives CASSAGTAGGYTF.

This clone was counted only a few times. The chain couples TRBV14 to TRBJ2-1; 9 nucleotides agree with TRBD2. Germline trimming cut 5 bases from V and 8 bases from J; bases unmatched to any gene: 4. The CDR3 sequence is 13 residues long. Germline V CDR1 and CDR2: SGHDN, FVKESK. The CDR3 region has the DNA TGTGCCAGCAGCGCGGGAGGGCCTCATGAGCAGTTCTTC. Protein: CASSAGGPHEQFF.

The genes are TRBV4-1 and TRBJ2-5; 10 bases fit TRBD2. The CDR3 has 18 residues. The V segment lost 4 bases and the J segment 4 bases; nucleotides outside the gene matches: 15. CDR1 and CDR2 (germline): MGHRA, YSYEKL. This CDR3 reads CASSPRGSGRAHRETQYF. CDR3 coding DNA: TGCGCCAGCAGCCCCCGAGGGAGCGGGAGGGCCCACCGAGAGACCCAGTACTTC.

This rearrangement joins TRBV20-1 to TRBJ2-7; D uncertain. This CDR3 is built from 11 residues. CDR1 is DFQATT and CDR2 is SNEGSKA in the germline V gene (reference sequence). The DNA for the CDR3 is TGCAGCGGACGGAGCTCCTACGAGCAGTACTTC. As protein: CSGRSSYEQYF.

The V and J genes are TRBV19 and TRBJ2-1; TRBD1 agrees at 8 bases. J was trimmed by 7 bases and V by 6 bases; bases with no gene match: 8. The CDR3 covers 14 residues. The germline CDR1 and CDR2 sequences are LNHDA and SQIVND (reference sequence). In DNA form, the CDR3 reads TGTGCCAGTAGGCGACAGGGGTCAGGTAATGAGCAGTTCTTC. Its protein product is CASRRQGSGNEQFF. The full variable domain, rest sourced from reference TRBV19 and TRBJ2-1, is DGGITQSPKYLFRKEGQNVTLSCEQNLNHDAMYWYRQDPGQGLRLIYYSQIVNDFQKGDIAEGYSVSREKKESFPLTVTSAQKNPTAFYLCASRRQGSGNEQFFGPGTRLTVL.

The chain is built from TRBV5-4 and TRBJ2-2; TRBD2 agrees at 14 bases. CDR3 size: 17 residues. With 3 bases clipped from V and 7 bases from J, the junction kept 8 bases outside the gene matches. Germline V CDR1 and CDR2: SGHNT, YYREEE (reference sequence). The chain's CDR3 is CASSSGTSGSRHGELFF. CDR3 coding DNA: TGTGCCAGCAGCTCCGGGACTAGCGGGAGTCGGCACGGGGAGCTGTTTTTT.

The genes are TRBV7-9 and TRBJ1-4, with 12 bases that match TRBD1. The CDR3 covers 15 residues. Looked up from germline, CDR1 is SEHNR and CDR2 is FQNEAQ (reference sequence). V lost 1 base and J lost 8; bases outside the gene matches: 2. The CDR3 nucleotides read TGTGCCAGCAGCTTAGAGGGACAGGGGGCAGAAAAACTGTTTTTT. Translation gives CASSLEGQGAEKLFF.

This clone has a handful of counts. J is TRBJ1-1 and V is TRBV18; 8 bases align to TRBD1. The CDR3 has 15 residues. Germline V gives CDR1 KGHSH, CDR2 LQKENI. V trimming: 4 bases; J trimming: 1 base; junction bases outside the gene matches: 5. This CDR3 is CASSLTTGANTEAFF. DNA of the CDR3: TGTGCCAGCTCACTGACGACAGGGGCGAACACTGAAGCTTTCTTT.

The CDR3 DNA reads TGTGCCAGCAGGAGCTTACAGGGAGGTGCCTACGAGCAGTACTTC. It yields the protein CASRSLQGGAYEQYF. This chain uses TRBV27 with TRBJ2-7; tentatively, D is TRBD1 or TRBD2 (6 bases each). Trimming removed 6 bases from V and 2 bases from J, with 17 bases in between. CDR1 and CDR2 (germline): MNHEY, SMNVEV (reference sequence). This CDR3 has 15 amino acids.

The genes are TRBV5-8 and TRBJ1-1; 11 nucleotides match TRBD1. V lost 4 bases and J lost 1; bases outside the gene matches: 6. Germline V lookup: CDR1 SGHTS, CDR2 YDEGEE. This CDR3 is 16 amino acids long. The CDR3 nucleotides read TGTGCCAGCAGCACCCGGACAGGGGGCAGGAACACTGAAGCTTTCTTT. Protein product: CASSTRTGGRNTEAFF.

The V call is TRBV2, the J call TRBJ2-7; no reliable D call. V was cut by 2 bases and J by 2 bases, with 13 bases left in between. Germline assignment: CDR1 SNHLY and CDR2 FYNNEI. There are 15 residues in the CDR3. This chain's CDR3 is CASSEYPAPAYEQYF. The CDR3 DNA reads TGTGCCAGCAGTGAATACCCAGCGCCAGCCTACGAGCAGTACTTC.

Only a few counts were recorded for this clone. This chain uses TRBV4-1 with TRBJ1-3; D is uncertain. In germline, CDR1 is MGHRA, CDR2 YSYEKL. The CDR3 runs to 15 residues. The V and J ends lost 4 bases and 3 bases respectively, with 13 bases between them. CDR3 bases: TGCGCCAGCAGCCCCGGCCTACGCAATGGAAACACCATATATTTT. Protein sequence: CASSPGLRNGNTIYF.

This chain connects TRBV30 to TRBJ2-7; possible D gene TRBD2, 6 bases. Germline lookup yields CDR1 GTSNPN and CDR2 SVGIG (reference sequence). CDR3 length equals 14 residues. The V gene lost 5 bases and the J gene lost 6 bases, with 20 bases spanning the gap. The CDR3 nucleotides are TGTGCCTGGTCCTATTCCGGGGGTTTAGTCGAGCAGTACTTC. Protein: CAWSYSGGLVEQYF.

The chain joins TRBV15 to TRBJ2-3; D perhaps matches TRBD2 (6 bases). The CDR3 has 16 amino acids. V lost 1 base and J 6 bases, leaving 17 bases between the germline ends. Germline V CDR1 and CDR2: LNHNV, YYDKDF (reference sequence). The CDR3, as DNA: TGTGCCACCAGCAGAGCGCGACTAGGTGGATACGATACGCAGTATTTT. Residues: CATSRARLGGYDTQYF.

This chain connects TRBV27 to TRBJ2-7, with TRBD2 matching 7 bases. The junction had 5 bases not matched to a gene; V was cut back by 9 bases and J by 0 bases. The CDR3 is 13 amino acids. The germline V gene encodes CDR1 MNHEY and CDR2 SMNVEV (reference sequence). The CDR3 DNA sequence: TGTGCCAGTAAACTAGCGCTCTCCTACGAGCAGTACTTC. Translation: CASKLALSYEQYF.

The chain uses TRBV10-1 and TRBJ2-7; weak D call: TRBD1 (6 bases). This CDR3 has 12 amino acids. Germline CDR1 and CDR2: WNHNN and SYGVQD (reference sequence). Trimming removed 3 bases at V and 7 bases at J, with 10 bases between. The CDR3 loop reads CASSDSQGEQYF. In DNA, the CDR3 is TGCGCCAGCAGTGATTCTCAGGGGGAGCAGTACTTC.

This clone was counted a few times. In nucleotides, the CDR3 is TGTGCCAGCAGCTTAGTTGCGGGAGACGAGCAGTACTTC. As protein: CASSLVAGDEQYF. V is TRBV7-9 and J is TRBJ2-7; 7 bases match TRBD2. CDR3 size: 13 residues. J gave up 5 bases and V 1 base, and 2 bases lay outside the gene matches. Per the germline V gene, CDR1 is SEHNR and CDR2 is FQNEAQ (reference sequence).

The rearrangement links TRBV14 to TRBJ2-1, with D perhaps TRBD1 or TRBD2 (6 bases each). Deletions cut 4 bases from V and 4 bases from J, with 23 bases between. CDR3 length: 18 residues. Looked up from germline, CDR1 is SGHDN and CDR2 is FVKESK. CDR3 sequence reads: CASSPNPGAGLGYNEQFF. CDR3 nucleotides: TGTGCCAGCAGCCCTAACCCGGGGGCGGGATTAGGATACAATGAGCAGTTCTTC.

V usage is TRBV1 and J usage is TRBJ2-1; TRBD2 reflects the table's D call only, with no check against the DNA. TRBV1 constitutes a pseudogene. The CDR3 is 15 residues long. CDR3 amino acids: CTSSKPGLVSNEQFF. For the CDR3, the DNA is TGCACCAGCAGTAAGCCGGGACTAGTAAGCAATGAGCAGTTCTTC.

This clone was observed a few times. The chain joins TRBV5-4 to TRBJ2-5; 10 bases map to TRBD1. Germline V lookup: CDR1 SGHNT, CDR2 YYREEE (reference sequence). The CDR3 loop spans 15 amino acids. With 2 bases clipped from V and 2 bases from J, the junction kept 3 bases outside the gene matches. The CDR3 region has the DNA TGTGCCAGCAGCTTCGACAGGGGGCTACAAGAGACCCAGTACTTC. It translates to CASSFDRGLQETQYF.

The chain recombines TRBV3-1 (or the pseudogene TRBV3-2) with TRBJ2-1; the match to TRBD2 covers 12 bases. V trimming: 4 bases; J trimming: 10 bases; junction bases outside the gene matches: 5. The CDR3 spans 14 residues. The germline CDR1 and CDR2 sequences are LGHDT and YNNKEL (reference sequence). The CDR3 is CASSPSTSGREQFF. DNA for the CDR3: TGTGCCAGCAGCCCATCCACTAGCGGGAGGGAGCAGTTCTTC.

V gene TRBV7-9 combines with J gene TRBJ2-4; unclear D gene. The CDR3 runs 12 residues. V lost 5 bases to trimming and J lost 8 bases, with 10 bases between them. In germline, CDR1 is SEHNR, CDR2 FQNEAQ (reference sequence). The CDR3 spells CASSRATDIQYF. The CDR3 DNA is TGTGCCAGCAGCCGGGCTACAGACATTCAGTACTTC.

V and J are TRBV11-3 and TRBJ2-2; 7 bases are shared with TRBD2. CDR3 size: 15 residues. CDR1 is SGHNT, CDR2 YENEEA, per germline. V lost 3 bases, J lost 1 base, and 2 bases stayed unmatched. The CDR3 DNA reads TGTGCCAGCAGCTTTTCGGGAGGGAACACCGGGGAGCTGTTTTTT. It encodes CASSFSGGNTGELFF.